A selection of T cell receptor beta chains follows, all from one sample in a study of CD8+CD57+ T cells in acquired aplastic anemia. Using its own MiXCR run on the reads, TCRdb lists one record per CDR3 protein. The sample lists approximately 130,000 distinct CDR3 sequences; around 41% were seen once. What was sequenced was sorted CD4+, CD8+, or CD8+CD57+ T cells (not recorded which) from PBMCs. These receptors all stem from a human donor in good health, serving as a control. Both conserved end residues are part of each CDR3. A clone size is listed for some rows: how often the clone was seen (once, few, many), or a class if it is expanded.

CSVDPADRGTDTQYF,medium-sized,TRBJ2-3,TRBV29-1
CASGLGTGPNQPQHF,many,TRBJ1-5,TRBV12-5
CASSRRLAGQMNEQFF,.,TRBJ2-1,TRBV9
CSARTNGNTIYF,.,TRBJ1-3,TRBV20-1
CASSWRHGTEAFF,many,TRBJ1-1,TRBV7-2
CASSLPGSHQPQHF,many,TRBJ1-5,TRBV12-3/TRBV12-4
CASSFTTGLVFTIYF,few,TRBJ1-3,TRBV28
CASRNLAANTGELFF,many,TRBJ2-2,TRBV19
CATRGTGALLYGYAF,.,TRBJ1-2,TRBV24-1
CASSSGTSINSPLHF,.,TRBJ1-6,TRBV7-2
CASSSGDTEAFF,many,TRBJ1-1,TRBV28
CASNRQGGREKLFF,.,TRBJ1-4,TRBV19
CASSLALTGEVKTQYF,.,TRBJ2-5,TRBV7-7
CATSVGTTINEQFF,many,TRBJ2-1,TRBV24-1
CASSRGGASTDTQYF,.,TRBJ2-3,TRBV19
CASSPTLDGGGYTF,.,TRBJ1-2,TRBV7-9
CASSSRTRGYGYTF,.,TRBJ1-2,TRBV7-9
CAIRGLAGVEQFF,.,TRBJ2-1,TRBV10-3
CASSIGGSGRAEAFF,.,TRBJ1-1,TRBV19
CASSVAGSTTGELFF,many,TRBJ2-2,TRBV9
CASSLRLAATDTQYF,many,TRBJ2-3,TRBV12-3/TRBV12-4
CATSRLGGTITDTQYF,once,TRBJ2-3,TRBV15
CAVRRDSPYEQYF,many,TRBJ2-7,TRBV6-1
CASSQVNYGYTF,many,TRBJ1-2,TRBV3-1
CASSQTLNTEAFF,.,TRBJ1-1,TRBV19
CATSRDPPQLAGNYGYTF,many,TRBJ1-2,TRBV15
CASSQGPRDTQYF,many,TRBJ2-3,TRBV4-1
CSAGLDSYEQFF,many,TRBJ2-1,TRBV20-1
CASSVGTAYPSYEQYF,many,TRBJ2-7,TRBV19
CASSLETGSGEQFF,many,TRBJ2-1,TRBV7-6